This T cell receptor (beta chain) emerged from a study of CD8 T cells in ankylosing spondylitis (dated by TCRdb to 2015 to 2018). Looking at the study overall: The study set out to find disease-linked TCR variants by profiling T cell receptor beta repertoires in ankylosing spondylitis patients and healthy donors. The full study cohort was made up of 25 to 30 ankylosing spondylitis patients and 108 healthy donors. Peripheral blood samples were taken, and synovial fluid was additionally collected from ankylosing spondylitis patients.

This sample was sequenced with an Illumina HiSeq 2500. TCR beta libraries were prepared by quantitative 5'-RACE with molecular barcodes. On the authors' methods: To identify disease-linked TCR variants, a new computational method was used, one built on a probabilistic model of VDJ rearrangement. TCRdb reprocessed the public reads (quality trimming at Q25 with fastp, clone calling with MiXCR) and kept in-frame beta chains. Each entry merges the rows of one CDR3 protein and shows their most common DNA and genes. These V and J calls are TCRdb output, not the study's own analysis. This sample has 200,000 to 250,000 distinct CDR3 sequences in its table, and about 6.7% of those were observed once. The top ten hold approximately 15% of the sample. The research as a whole found: A TCR beta motif made up of fewer than 10 highly homologous amino acid variants appeared to be characteristic of blood from ankylosing spondylitis patients. Significant enrichment of the disease-linked clones was reported in matched synovial fluid samples from ankylosing spondylitis patients. A CD8+ phenotype was shown by the disease-linked clones, which were found at relatively low frequencies in peripheral blood. Some motif variants had previously been reported in the synovial fluid and blood of reactive arthritis patients, which suggests shared mechanisms of disease initiation.

From cysteine to phenylalanine, the CDR3 is 16 amino acids long. Only the CDR3 portion is preserved as DNA: 48 bases, with reading frame beginning at the first base. Looking up the germline V gene (reference sequence) yields CDR1 SEHNR and CDR2 FQNEAQ. Here V drops 3 bases and J drops 5 bases, and the junction holds 11 bases not matched to any gene. This clonotype came up many times. Its recognized antigen is unknown. Per-nucleotide qualities are absent, and no much larger clonotype sits a single base away. This sequence uses TRBV7-9 and TRBJ2-5, with 8 junctional bases fitting TRBD1. The source is a male donor with ankylosing spondylitis. Source material: blood, either unsorted or a sorted T cell fraction (not recorded which). Read as DNA, the sequence is TGTGCCAGCAGCTTGGACGCAGACAGGGGAGGCGAGACCCAGTACTTC. It specifies CASSLDADRGGETQYF.